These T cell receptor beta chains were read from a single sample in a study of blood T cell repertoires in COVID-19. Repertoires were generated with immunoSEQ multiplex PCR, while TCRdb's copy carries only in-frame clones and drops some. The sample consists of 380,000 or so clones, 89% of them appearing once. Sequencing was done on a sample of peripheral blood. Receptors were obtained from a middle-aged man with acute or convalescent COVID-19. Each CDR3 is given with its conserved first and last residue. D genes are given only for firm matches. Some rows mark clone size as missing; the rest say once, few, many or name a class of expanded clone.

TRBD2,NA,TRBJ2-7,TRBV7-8,CASSRIPGLADYSYEQYF,TGTGCCAGCAGCCGAATACCTGGACTAGCGGATTACTCCTACGAGCAGTACTTC
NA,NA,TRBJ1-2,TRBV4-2,CASSQAQGFNYGYTF,TGTGCCAGCAGCCAAGCACAGGGATTTAACTATGGCTACACCTTC
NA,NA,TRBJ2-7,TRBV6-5,CASGRRARYEQYF,TGTGCCAGCGGACGGAGGGCCAGGTACGAGCAGTACTTC
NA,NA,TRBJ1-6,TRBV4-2,CASSQGLDSYNSPLHF,TGTGCCAGCAGCCAAGGTCTGGACAGTTATAATTCACCCCTCCACTTT
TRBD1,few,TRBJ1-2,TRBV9,CASSPPGQGGYGYTF,TGTGCCAGCAGCCCACCGGGACAGGGGGGTTATGGCTACACCTTC
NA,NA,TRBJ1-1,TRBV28,CASRATGRNTEAFF,TGTGCCAGCAGGGCGACAGGTCGGAACACTGAAGCTTTCTTT
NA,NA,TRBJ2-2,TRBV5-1,CASSLFSGTGELFF,TGCGCCAGCAGCCTGTTCTCGGGCACCGGGGAGCTGTTTTTT
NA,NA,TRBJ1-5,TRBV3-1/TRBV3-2,CASSQGLRSSSNQPQHF,TGTGCCAGCAGCCAAGGGTTACGGAGCAGTAGCAATCAGCCCCAGCATTTT
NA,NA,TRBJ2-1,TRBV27,CASSLRRREALEQFF,TGTGCCAGCAGTTTGAGGAGGCGGGAAGCTCTTGAGCAGTTCTTC
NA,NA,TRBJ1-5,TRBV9,CASSVSPGQPQHF,TGTGCCAGCAGCGTAAGTCCGGGGCAGCCCCAGCATTTT
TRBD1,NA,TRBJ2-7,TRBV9,CASSVEGGTYEQYF,TGTGCCAGCAGCGTAGAAGGGGGCACCTACGAGCAGTACTTC
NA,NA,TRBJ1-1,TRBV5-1,CASSLWRHTEAFF,TGCGCCAGCAGCTTGTGGCGGCACACTGAAGCTTTCTTT
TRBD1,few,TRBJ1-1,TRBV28,CASSLDRMNTEAFF,TGTGCCAGCAGTTTGGACAGGATGAACACTGAAGCTTTCTTT
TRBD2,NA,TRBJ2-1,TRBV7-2,CASSMGGEYNEQFF,TGTGCCAGCAGCATGGGGGGGGAGTACAATGAGCAGTTCTTC
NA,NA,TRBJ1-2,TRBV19,CASSSGNYGYTF,TGTGCCAGTTCTTCAGGAAACTATGGCTACACCTTC
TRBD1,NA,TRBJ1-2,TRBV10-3,CAISPGQGADGYTF,TGTGCCATCAGTCCGGGACAGGGGGCGGATGGCTACACCTTC
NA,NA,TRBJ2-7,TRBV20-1,CSASHQLSYEQYF,TGCAGTGCTAGTCACCAGTTAAGCTACGAGCAGTACTTC
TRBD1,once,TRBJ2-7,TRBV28,CASSLWGTGRTAYEQYF,TGTGCCAGCAGTTTATGGGGGACAGGGAGGACGGCCTACGAGCAGTACTTC
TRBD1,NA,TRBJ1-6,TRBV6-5,CASTDRGGESPLHF,TGTGCCAGCACCGACAGGGGAGGTGAATCACCCCTCCACTTT
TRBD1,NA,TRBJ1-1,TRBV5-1,CASSLDLGQGAEGTEAFF,TGCGCCAGCAGCTTGGATTTGGGACAGGGGGCCGAGGGCACTGAAGCTTTCTTT
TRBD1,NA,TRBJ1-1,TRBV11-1,CASSSGQANTEAFF,TGTGCCAGCAGCTCCGGACAGGCGAACACTGAAGCTTTCTTT
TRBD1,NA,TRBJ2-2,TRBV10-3,CAIRDTGANTGELFF,TGTGCCATCAGGGATACAGGGGCAAACACCGGGGAGCTGTTTTTT
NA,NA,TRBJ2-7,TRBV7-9,CASSPPTAYEQYF,TGTGCCAGCAGCCCTCCGACAGCCTACGAGCAGTACTTC
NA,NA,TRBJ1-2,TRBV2,CASRQGIGGYTF,TGTGCCAGCAGGCAGGGAATCGGTGGCTACACCTTC
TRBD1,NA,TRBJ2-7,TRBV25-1,CASRDRAKYEQYF,TGTGCCAGCAGGGACAGGGCTAAATACGAGCAGTACTTC
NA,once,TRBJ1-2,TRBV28,CASRPSGLNYGYTF,TGTGCCAGCAGACCATCAGGGCTAAACTATGGCTACACCTTC
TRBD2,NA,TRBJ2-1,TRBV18,CASSPTGTRMNEQFF,TGTGCCAGCTCACCAACCGGGACTAGGATGAATGAGCAGTTCTTC
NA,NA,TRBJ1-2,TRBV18,CASSPDGVEGYTF,TGTGCCAGCTCACCGGACGGGGTTGAGGGCTACACCTTC
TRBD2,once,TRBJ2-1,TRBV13,CASSLVRLAGGNEQFF,TGTGCCAGCAGCTTAGTCCGGCTAGCGGGGGGTAATGAGCAGTTCTTC
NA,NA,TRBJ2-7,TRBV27,CASSTRTQGHEQYF,TGTGCCAGCAGTACCCGGACGCAGGGCCACGAGCAGTACTTC